This T cell receptor (beta chain) was identified in a study of T cell repertoires in cytomegalovirus infection. Germline V CDR1 and CDR2: LNHDA, SQIVND (reference sequence). The CDR3 sequence is 13 residues long. V was clipped by 1 base and J by 6 bases; unmatched bases: 1. MiXCR, applied by TCRdb to the reads, yields one record per CDR3 protein. The sample lists about 180,000 distinct CDR3 sequences; over 13% were seen once. Sequences were obtained from PBMCs. This TCR was sampled from a human donor in good health (CMV status not recorded). Some clones in this sample may be carry-over from other donors' samples. J is TRBJ2-3 and V is TRBV19; TRBD2 agrees at 7 bases. Here the CDR3 DNA reads TGTGCCAGTAGTATAGGGGAGGGTGATACGCAGTATTTT. This sequence encodes CASSIGEGDTQYF.